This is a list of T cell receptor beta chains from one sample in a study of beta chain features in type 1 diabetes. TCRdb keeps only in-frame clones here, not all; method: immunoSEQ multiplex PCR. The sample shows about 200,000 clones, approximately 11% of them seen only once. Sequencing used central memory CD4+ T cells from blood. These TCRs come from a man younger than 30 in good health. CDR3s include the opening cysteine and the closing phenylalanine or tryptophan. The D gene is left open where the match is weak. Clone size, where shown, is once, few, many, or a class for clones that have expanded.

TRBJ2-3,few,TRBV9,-,TGTGCCAGCAGCGTAGGGGGGTTAGGCAACACAGATACGCAGTATTTT,CASSVGGLGNTDTQYF
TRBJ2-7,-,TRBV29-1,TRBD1,TGCAGCGTTGAGGGACAGATAGCCGACGAGCAGTACTTC,CSVEGQIADEQYF
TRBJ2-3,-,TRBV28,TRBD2,TGTGCCAGCAGTTCACTAGCGGGAGCTAGCACAGATACGCAGTATTTT,CASSSLAGASTDTQYF
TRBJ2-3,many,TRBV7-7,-,TGTGCTAGCAGTTCCACGGGCGGGAGCACAGATACGCAGTATTTT,CASSSTGGSTDTQYF
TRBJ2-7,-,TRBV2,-,TGTGCCAGCAGTGATACCGACAGGAGTGGGGAGTACTTC,CASSDTDRSGEYF
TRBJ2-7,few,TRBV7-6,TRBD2,TGTGCCAGCAGCTTAGCCGGGCCTAGCGGCGCCTACGAGCAGTACTTC,CASSLAGPSGAYEQYF
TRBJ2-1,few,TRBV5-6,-,TGTGCCAGCAGCCTGAATGCTAATGAGCAGTTCTTC,CASSLNANEQFF
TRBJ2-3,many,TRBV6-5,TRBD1,TGTGCCAGCAGTTACCTTGGACAGGGGGCAGGAGATACGCAGTATTTT,CASSYLGQGAGDTQYF
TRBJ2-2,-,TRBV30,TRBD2,TGTGCCTGGAGTAGGCTACGGGAGGGCACCGGGGAGCTGTTTTTT,CAWSRLREGTGELFF
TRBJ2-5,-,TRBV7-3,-,TGTGCCAGCAGCCGCGACAGGCAAGAGACCCAGTACTTC,CASSRDRQETQYF
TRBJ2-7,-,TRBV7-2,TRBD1,TGTGCCAGCAGCTTAGCGAGGGGGCCCTCCTACGAGCAGTACTTC,CASSLARGPSYEQYF
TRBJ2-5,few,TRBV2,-,TGTGCCAGCAGTCGGACTGTACCCGGGGAGACCCAGTACTTC,CASSRTVPGETQYF
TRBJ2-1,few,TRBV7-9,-,TGTGCCAGCAGTATTACTAGCAATGGAGTTCATGAGCAGTTCTTC,CASSITSNGVHEQFF
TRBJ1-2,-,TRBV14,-,TGTGCCAGCAGCCAAGACGCTACAGCTAACTATGGCTACACCTTC,CASSQDATANYGYTF
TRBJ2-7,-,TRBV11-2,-,TGTGCCAGCAGCGCAGACAGGACCTACGAGCAGTACTTC,CASSADRTYEQYF
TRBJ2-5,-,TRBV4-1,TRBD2,TGCGCCAGCAGCCAGGGTCCCGGGAGGAGCCAAGAGACCCAGTACTTC,CASSQGPGRSQETQYF
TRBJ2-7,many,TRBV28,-,TGTGCCAGCAGTTCGGAAGGGGTACCGGACTACGAGCAGTACTTC,CASSSEGVPDYEQYF
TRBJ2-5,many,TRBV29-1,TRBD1,TGCAGCATAGGACAGGGGGCAAGCGAGACCCAGTACTTC,CSIGQGASETQYF
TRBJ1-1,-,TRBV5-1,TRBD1,TGCGCCAGCAGCTTGGCCGGACAGGGATCCTCTGAAGCTTTCTTT,CASSLAGQGSSEAFF
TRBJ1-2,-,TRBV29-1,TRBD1,TGCAGCGCCCGGACAGGGGGCGGCTATGGCTACACCTTC,CSARTGGGYGYTF
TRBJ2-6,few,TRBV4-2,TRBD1,TGTGCCAGCAGCCAACCGACAGGGACTGGGGCCAACGTCCTGACTTTC,CASSQPTGTGANVLTF
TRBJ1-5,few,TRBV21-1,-,TGTGCCAGCAGCGCTTCGGGACAGGGTGCGGATCAGCCCCAGCATTTT,CASSASGQGADQPQHF
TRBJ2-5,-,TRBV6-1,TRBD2,TGTGCCAGCAAGCCGGGACTAGCGGAAGAGACCCAGTACTTC,CASKPGLAEETQYF
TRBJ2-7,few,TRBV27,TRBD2,TGTGCCAGCAGTCTAAATCCGGGACTAAAGAACGAGCAGTACTTC,CASSLNPGLKNEQYF
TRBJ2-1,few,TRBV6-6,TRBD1,TGTGCCAGCAGGGCTCGGACAGGGGGGTGGAACAATGAGCAGTTCTTC,CASRARTGGWNNEQFF
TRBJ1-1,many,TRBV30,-,TGTGCCTGGAGTGTCCAGACTGAAGCTTTCTTT,CAWSVQTEAFF
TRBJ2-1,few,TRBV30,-,TGTGCCTGGACAAGCGGTAGCTCCTACAATGAGCAGTTCTTC,CAWTSGSSYNEQFF
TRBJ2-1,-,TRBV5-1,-,TGCGCCAGCAGCTTAGGGACCGAAAGTTACAATGAGCAGTTCTTC,CASSLGTESYNEQFF
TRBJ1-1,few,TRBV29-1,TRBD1,TGCAGCGCTTCGGTCGGGACAGGGGTGTCGAACACTGAAGCTTTCTTT,CSASVGTGVSNTEAFF
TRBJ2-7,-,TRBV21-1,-,TGTGCCAGCAGCTCCCGGCCGGGAATTGACTCCTACGAGCAGTACTTC,CASSSRPGIDSYEQYF
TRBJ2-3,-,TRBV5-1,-,TGCGCCAGCAGCTGGCGGACTAATCAGGATACGCAGTATTTT,CASSWRTNQDTQYF
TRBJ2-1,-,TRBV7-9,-,TGTGCCAGCAGTCGGGCGGTCAGGATTTACAATGAGCAGTTCTTC,CASSRAVRIYNEQFF
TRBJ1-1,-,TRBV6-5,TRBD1,TGTGCCAGCAACGGACAGGGGTTGGTGAACACTGAAGCTTTCTTT,CASNGQGLVNTEAFF
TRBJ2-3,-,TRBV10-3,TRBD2,TGTGCCATCAGCAGGACTAGCGGGAGAGATACGCAGTATTTT,CAISRTSGRDTQYF
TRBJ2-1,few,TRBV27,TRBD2,TGTGCCAGCAGTCCCTCCCCCCCGGGACTAGCGGGAGTATACAATGAGCAGTTCTTC,CASSPSPPGLAGVYNEQFF
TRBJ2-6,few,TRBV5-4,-,TGTGCCAGCAGCTTGGCCTACCCCGCTGGGGCCAACGTCCTGACTTTC,CASSLAYPAGANVLTF
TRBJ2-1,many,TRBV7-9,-,TGTGCCAGCAGCTTAGGGTATACCGGCAATGAGCAGTTCTTC,CASSLGYTGNEQFF
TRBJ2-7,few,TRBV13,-,TGTGCCAGCAGCACGGCCAGGGGCGGCTACGAGCAGTACTTC,CASSTARGGYEQYF
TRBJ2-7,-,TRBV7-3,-,TGTGCCAGCAGCGCTCAGGGGAATGGGGTCTACGAGCAGTACTTC,CASSAQGNGVYEQYF
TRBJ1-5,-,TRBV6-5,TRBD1,TGTGCCAGCAGGGGACAGGGCAATCAGCCCCAGCATTTT,CASRGQGNQPQHF
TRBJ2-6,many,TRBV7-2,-,TGTGCCAGCAGCTTAGCAGGGGCCAACGTCCTGACTTTC,CASSLAGANVLTF
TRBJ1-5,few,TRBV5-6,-,TGTGCCAGCAGCCCTGGACGGAATCAGCCCCAGCATTTT,CASSPGRNQPQHF
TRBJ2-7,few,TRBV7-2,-,TGTGCCAGCAGCCTCATCTACGAGCAGTACTTC,CASSLIYEQYF
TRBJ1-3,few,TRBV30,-,TGTGCCTGGAGCTTACAGAGAAACACCATATATTTT,CAWSLQRNTIYF
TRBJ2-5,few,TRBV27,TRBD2,TGTGCCAGCAGTTCCCGGGTAGGGACTAGCGGACAAGAGACCCAGTACTTC,CASSSRVGTSGQETQYF
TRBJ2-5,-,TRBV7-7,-,TGTGCCAGCAGCGCTGGACAGCCTGGACAAGAGACCCAGTACTTC,CASSAGQPGQETQYF
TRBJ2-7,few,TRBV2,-,TGTGCCAGCATAGTCCAGCCTCGCTCCTACGAGCAGTACTTC,CASIVQPRSYEQYF
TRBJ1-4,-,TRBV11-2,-,TGTGCCAGCAGCTTAAGTGGGAGGAATGAAAAACTGTTTTTT,CASSLSGRNEKLFF
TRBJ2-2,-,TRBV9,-,TGTGCCAGCAGCAGATATTCGACAGACACCGGGGAGCTGTTTTTT,CASSRYSTDTGELFF
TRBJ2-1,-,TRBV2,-,TGTGCCAGCACAGGGGAAACCTACAATGAGCAGTTCTTC,CASTGETYNEQFF
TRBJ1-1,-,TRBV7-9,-,TGTGCCAGCAGTCCCTCCAGGGATACTGAAGCTTTCTTT,CASSPSRDTEAFF
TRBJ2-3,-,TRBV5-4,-,TGTGCCAGCAGCCGCACAGGCGGCAGGACAGATACGCAGTATTTT,CASSRTGGRTDTQYF